The 15 T cell receptor beta chains given below trace back to one sample, sequenced in a study of cytomegalovirus exposure and HLA in healthy donors. It was with 60 Vbeta and 13 Jbeta primers that the PCR ran. Sequencing was performed with immunoSEQ multiplex PCR; in TCRdb, only in-frame clones are kept and a portion is missing. This sample has 75,000 to 95,000 clones; over 65% occur once, and the top ten carry 3.9%. The sample consisted of PBMCs. The receptor set was obtained from a man aged 25 to 45 in good health and CMV-seronegative.

The chain recombines TRBV29-1 with TRBJ2-1; tentatively, D is TRBD2 (6 bases). This CDR3 is 13 amino acids long. Per germline, CDR1 SQVTM and CDR2 ANQGSEA. V was cut by 5 bases and J by 4 bases, with 12 bases left in between. CDR3 loop: CSVTDGRYNEQFF. CDR3 DNA sequence: TGCAGCGTTACGGACGGGAGATACAATGAGCAGTTCTTC.

This rearrangement joins TRBV10-3 to TRBJ2-1; 7 nucleotides line up with TRBD2. V shed 11 bases, J shed 5 bases, and the junction held 12 bases outside the gene matches. CDR1 ENHRY and CDR2 SYGVKD come from the germline V gene. This CDR3 is built from 14 residues. The CDR3 DNA reads as TGTGCCTCGAGGGAAAGCGGGATAGACAATGAGCAGTTCTTC. Its translation is CASRESGIDNEQFF.

The table lists this clone with a few counts. The V gene is TRBV7-8, the J gene TRBJ2-2; D is undetermined. The V end lost 1 base, the J end lost 0 bases, and 9 bases lay between the germline ends. Germline V lookup: CDR1 SGHVS, CDR2 FQNEAQ. The CDR3 is made up of 16 amino acids. CDR3 sequence (DNA): TGTGCCAGCAGCTTAGTATTAACTTCGAACACCGGGGAGCTGTTTTTT. Translating gives CASSLVLTSNTGELFF.

The chain recombines TRBV28 with TRBJ2-1, with TRBD1 identical over 8 bases. V dropped 1 base and J dropped 4; count of bases not matched to a gene: 15. The CDR3 is 19 residues long. Germline V gene sequence: CDR1 MDHEN, CDR2 SYDVKM. Here the CDR3 reads CASSLSVRRQGIIYNEQFF. The CDR3 coding sequence is TGTGCCAGCAGTTTATCTGTCCGTCGACAGGGGATAATTTACAATGAGCAGTTCTTC.

This clone appeared once. This chain links TRBV6-5 with TRBJ2-3; 8 bases line up with TRBD2. The CDR3 consists of 15 residues. V was pared by 5 bases and J by 2 bases, with 6 bases of the junction left unmatched. Looked up from germline, CDR1 is MNHEY and CDR2 is SVGAGI. The CDR3 reads CASSRGGLLTDTQYF. The DNA of the CDR3 is TGTGCCAGCAGTCGCGGGGGGCTCCTCACAGATACGCAGTATTTT.

The chain combines TRBV19 with TRBJ2-5; 10 positions agree with TRBD1. The assigned J gene may be wrong: the sequence end matches TRBJ2-7 better. This CDR3 is built from 14 residues. Germline CDR1 LNHDA, CDR2 SQIVND (reference sequence). The CDR3 nucleotides are TGTGCCAGTAGTATCCGGGACAGGGGCTACGAGCAGTACTTC. Translating gives CASSIRDRGYEQYF.

This sequence joins TRBV10-3 and TRBJ2-7; 7 bases agree with TRBD1. Germline lookup yields CDR1 ENHRY and CDR2 SYGVKD. With V trimmed by 5 bases and J by 0 bases, 7 bases remained unmatched. CDR3 length equals 15 residues. DNA for the CDR3: TGTGCCATCAGTCCAGCAGGGGGTTTCTCCTACGAGCAGTACTTC. Translated: CAISPAGGFSYEQYF.

Only a few counts were recorded for this clone. This chain joins TRBV6-5 and TRBJ2-3; D remains ambiguous. V was clipped by 2 bases and J by 0 bases, with 9 bases between them. This CDR3 contains 15 residues. The germline gives CDR1 MNHEY, CDR2 SVGAGI. Here the CDR3 reads CASSYRLTSTDTQYF. CDR3 nucleotide sequence: TGTGCCAGCAGTTACCGCCTCACTAGCACAGATACGCAGTATTTT.

V is TRBV10-3 and J is TRBJ1-5, with 7 bases that match TRBD1. Germline V gives CDR1 ENHRY, CDR2 SYGVKD. After removal of 6 bases from V and 4 bases from J, the junction contained 9 bases not matched to a gene. This CDR3 region has 15 residues. CDR3 in amino acids: CAISRDKGANQPQHF. The DNA of the CDR3 is TGTGCCATCAGCAGAGACAAGGGGGCAAATCAGCCCCAGCATTTT.

The chain is built from TRBV10-3 and TRBJ2-3; 8 nucleotides align to TRBD2. Germline V gene data show CDR1 as ENHRY and CDR2 as SYGVKD. The CDR3 length is 13 residues. Trimming cost V 7 bases and J 4 bases; bases outside gene matches: 4. The CDR3 nucleotides are TGTGCCATCAAAGCGGGGGCGGCAGATACGCAGTATTTT. Protein: CAIKAGAADTQYF.

The chain couples TRBV27 to TRBJ2-5; 14 nucleotides agree with TRBD2. The DNA matches TRBJ2-7 better at its end, which makes the J call doubtful. CDR3 size: 19 residues. Germline CDR1 is MNHEY and CDR2 is SMNVEV (reference sequence). The CDR3 DNA follows: TGTGCCAGCAGTTGGGGGACTAGCGGGAGTGTGGGAGACTCCTACGAGCAGTACTTC. Amino acid sequence: CASSWGTSGSVGDSYEQYF.

J is TRBJ1-3 and V is TRBV7-9; tentatively, D is TRBD1 (5 bases). The CDR3 contains 16 residues. The germline gives CDR1 SEHNR, CDR2 FQNEAQ (reference sequence). V shed 5 bases and J shed 3 bases, with 17 bases lying between them. Here the CDR3 reads CASSRGGQGYGNTIYF. The CDR3 DNA sequence: TGTGCCAGCAGCCGAGGAGGGCAGGGATATGGAAACACCATATATTTT.

The chain couples TRBV6-9 to TRBJ2-2; TRBD2 aligns across 8 bases. The CDR3 covers 14 residues. V was pared by 4 bases and J by 6 bases, with 4 bases of the junction left unmatched. Germline V gene data show CDR1 as MNHGY and CDR2 as SVAAGI. CDR3 in DNA: TGTGCCAGCAGTTGGCTAGCGGGCTCCGGGGAGCTGTTTTTT. Its protein is CASSWLAGSGELFF.

This chain connects TRBV29-1 to TRBJ2-7, with 9 bases identical to TRBD1. Per germline, CDR1 SQVTM and CDR2 ANQGSEA. This CDR3 has 13 amino acids. The junction had 8 bases not matched to a gene; V was cut back by 4 bases and J by 7 bases. The CDR3 nucleotides are TGCAGCGTTGCAGTACAGGGGGCGGGGGAGCAGTACTTC. This translates into CSVAVQGAGEQYF.

The V call is TRBV6-4, the J call TRBJ1-2; TRBD1 matches at 9 bases. This CDR3 has 16 residues. Germline values: CDR1 MRHNA, CDR2 SNTAGT. With 3 bases clipped from V and 4 bases from J, the junction kept 9 bases outside the gene matches. Here the CDR3 DNA reads TGTGCCAGCAGTGAATCTCCGACAGGGGGGTTCTATGGCTACACCTTC. Translating it yields CASSESPTGGFYGYTF.